These 9 T cell receptor beta chains came from one sample sequenced in a study of identical twins. Each CDR3 protein gets one entry after TCRdb re-called the 5' RACE reads with MiXCR. The sample has fewer than 250,000 distinct CDR3 sequences; roughly a tenth are singletons. Source material: memory (CD45RO+) T cells sorted from blood. Source of these receptors: a woman between 18 and 30 years old in good health.

The V gene is TRBV5-1, the J gene TRBJ1-1, with D uncertain. The CDR3 extends over 12 amino acids. Trimming pared 4 bases from V and 3 bases from J, leaving 7 bases between. Germline CDR1 reads SGHRS; CDR2 reads YFSETQ. The CDR3, as DNA: TGCGCCAGCAGCGTCAGCCACACTGAAGCTTTCTTT. Amino acid sequence: CASSVSHTEAFF.

This clonotype was found many times. The rearrangement uses TRBV5-1 and TRBJ2-4, with D perhaps matching TRBD2 (6 bases). Trimming left V 0 bases short and J 8 bases short, with 9 bases between. The CDR3 covers 13 residues. Looked up from germline, CDR1 is SGHRS and CDR2 is YFSETQ. CDR3 sequence reads: CASSLGGADIQYF. The DNA of the CDR3 is TGCGCCAGCAGCTTGGGCGGGGCGGACATTCAGTACTTC.

The J gene is TRBJ2-1, the V gene TRBV6-4; 10 bases map to TRBD2. This CDR3 is 15 amino acids long. The V and J ends lost 6 bases and 6 bases, in that order; junction bases with no gene match: 8. Germline V gene data show CDR1 as MRHNA and CDR2 as SNTAGT. This CDR3 reads CASRDGTSATNEQFF. CDR3 sequence (DNA): TGTGCCAGCAGGGATGGGACTAGCGCAACCAATGAGCAGTTCTTC.

The V gene is TRBV7-2, the J gene TRBJ2-1, with 9 bases matching TRBD2. This CDR3 region has 16 residues. Per the germline V gene, CDR1 is SGHTA and CDR2 is FQGNSA. V was pared by 4 bases and J by 0 bases, with 4 bases of the junction left unmatched. The CDR3 sequence is CASSSSGTSSYNEQFF. DNA of the CDR3: TGTGCCAGCAGCTCTAGCGGGACTAGCTCCTACAATGAGCAGTTCTTC.

This chain links TRBV27 with TRBJ2-7, with 9 positions matching TRBD1. This CDR3 contains 15 residues. CDR1 is MNHEY, CDR2 SMNVEV, per germline (reference sequence). V was clipped by 5 bases and J by 3 bases; unmatched bases: 8. This CDR3 is CASSTSGQGLYEQYF. The DNA of the CDR3 is TGTGCCAGCAGTACCTCGGGACAGGGTCTCTACGAGCAGTACTTC.

The CDR3 here is CASSPGRHTGELFF. CDR3 in DNA: TGTGCCAGCAGCCCTGGACGGCACACCGGGGAGCTGTTTTTT. The V gene is TRBV12-3 or TRBV12-4, the J gene TRBJ2-2, with no clear D. CDR3 length equals 14 residues. V gave up 6 bases and J gave up 3 bases, with 11 bases separating them.

In its sample, this clonotype was seen many times. This chain joins TRBV11-2 and TRBJ2-1; perhaps D is TRBD1 or TRBD2 (5 bases each). CDR1 is SGHAT, CDR2 FQNNGV, per germline. The CDR3 consists of 14 residues. Trimming removed 1 base at V and 6 bases at J, with 10 bases between. The CDR3 is CASSLARGPNEQFF. CDR3 DNA sequence: TGTGCCAGCAGCTTAGCGAGGGGTCCCAATGAGCAGTTCTTC.

The chain employs TRBV10-2 and TRBJ2-5, with D perhaps matching TRBD1 or TRBD2 (6 bases each). V shed 0 bases and J shed 2 bases, with 16 bases lying between them. Per the germline V gene, CDR1 is WSHSY and CDR2 is SAAADI. This CDR3 has 17 amino acids. The CDR3 spells CASSESAGGTIQETQYF. CDR3 nucleotide sequence: TGCGCCAGCAGTGAGTCAGCGGGCGGGACAATACAAGAGACCCAGTACTTC.

This clonotype was counted between two and nine times. This chain joins TRBV28 and TRBJ1-2; possibly TRBD1 for D (6 bases). This CDR3 is 15 amino acids long. Germline assignment: CDR1 MDHEN and CDR2 SYDVKM. V was trimmed by 7 bases and J by 8 bases, leaving 23 bases between them. The DNA for the CDR3 is TGTGCCAGCACATTTGAGACAGGAATCGGCTACGGCTACACCTTC. This sequence encodes CASTFETGIGYGYTF.